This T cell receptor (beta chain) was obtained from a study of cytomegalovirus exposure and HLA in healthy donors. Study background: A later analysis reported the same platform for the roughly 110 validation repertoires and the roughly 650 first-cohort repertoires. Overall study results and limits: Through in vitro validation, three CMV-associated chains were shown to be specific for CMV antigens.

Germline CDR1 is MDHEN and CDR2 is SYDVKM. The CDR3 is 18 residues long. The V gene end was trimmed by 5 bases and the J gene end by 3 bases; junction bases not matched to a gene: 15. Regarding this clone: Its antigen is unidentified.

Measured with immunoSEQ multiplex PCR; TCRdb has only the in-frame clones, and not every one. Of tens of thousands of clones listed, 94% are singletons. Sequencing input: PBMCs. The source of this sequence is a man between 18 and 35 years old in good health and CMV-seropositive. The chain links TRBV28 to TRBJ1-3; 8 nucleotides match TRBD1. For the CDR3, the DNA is TGTGCCAGCAGTCTCATTTCCGGGACAGGTTCTCTTGGAAACACCATATATTTT. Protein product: CASSLISGTGSLGNTIYF.